This is a list of T cell receptor beta chains from one sample in a study of cytomegalovirus exposure and HLA in healthy donors. The protocol was immunoSEQ multiplex PCR, while the TCRdb copy is restricted to in-frame clones and leaves out a portion. The sample has more than 95,000 clones, over 90% seen once. Source material: PBMCs. The receptor source for this set is a woman between 18 and 29 years old in good health and CMV-seronegative. Both conserved end residues are part of each CDR3. Each record gives: V gene, J gene, D gene, clone size, CDR3 protein, CDR3 DNA. A D gene is named only where the DNA matches it firmly. Expanded clones are given a class, and other clones once, few, many or no size at all.

>TRBV4-1|TRBJ1-4|-|-
CASSRSGTLWEKLFF
TGCGCCAGCAGCCGATCAGGGACTCTTTGGGAAAAACTGTTTTTT
>TRBV5-1|TRBJ2-3|-|-
CASSYDMEASTDTQYF
TGCGCCAGCAGTTACGACATGGAGGCTAGCACAGATACGCAGTATTTT
>TRBV5-4|TRBJ1-3|-|-
CASSSGVSRGLSSGNTIYF
TGTGCCAGCAGCTCAGGGGTTTCCCGCGGCCTGAGCTCTGGAAACACCATATATTTT
>TRBV2|TRBJ2-7|TRBD1|-
CASRRDGTGVYEQYF
TGTGCCAGCAGGAGAGACGGGACAGGGGTCTACGAGCAGTACTTC
>TRBV5-5|TRBJ1-4|-|-
CASSLGRLNEKLFF
TGTGCCAGCAGCTTGGGCAGATTGAATGAAAAACTGTTTTTT
>TRBV6-1|TRBJ2-1|TRBD1|few
CASRNGDRLNEQFF
TGTGCCAGCAGGAACGGGGACAGGCTCAATGAGCAGTTCTTC
>TRBV30|TRBJ2-1|-|-
CAWSTGLGYNEQFF
TGTGCCTGGAGTACGGGACTGGGATACAATGAGCAGTTCTTC
>TRBV28|TRBJ1-1|-|-
CASALTWTEAFF
TGTGCCAGCGCCCTTACATGGACTGAAGCTTTCTTT
>TRBV28|TRBJ2-7|TRBD2|-
CASSLQISGGASYEQYF
TGTGCCAGCAGTCTTCAGATTAGCGGGGGGGCATCCTACGAGCAGTACTTC
>TRBV5-4|TRBJ2-2|TRBD2|-
CASSQAGLDYTGELFF
TGTGCCAGCAGCCAGGCGGGACTAGATTACACCGGGGAGCTGTTTTTT
>TRBV19|TRBJ1-5|-|-
CASSSSGGNQPQHF
TGTGCCAGTAGTAGTTCGGGGGGCAATCAGCCCCAGCATTTT
>TRBV7-2|TRBJ2-2|-|once
CASSTGLFTGELFF
TGTGCCAGCAGCACGGGACTTTTCACCGGGGAGCTGTTTTTT
>TRBV4-1|TRBJ1-5|TRBD1|-
CASKRNTGDRQPQHF
TGCGCCAGCAAAAGAAATACAGGGGATCGTCAGCCCCAGCATTTT
>TRBV5-4|TRBJ2-6|TRBD1|-
CASSLGQGAGANVLTF
TGTGCCAGCAGCTTGGGACAGGGAGCAGGGGCCAACGTCCTGACTTTC
>TRBV5-6|TRBJ2-3|-|-
CASARDTAGDTQYF
TGTGCCAGCGCCCGGGACACCGCGGGAGATACGCAGTATTTT
>TRBV27|TRBJ2-1|TRBD2|-
CASSLRTSGATYNEQFF
TGTGCCAGCAGTCTCAGGACTAGCGGAGCCACCTACAATGAGCAGTTCTTC
>TRBV18|TRBJ2-1|-|-
CASSVTGSNEQFF
TGTGCCAGCTCCGTTACAGGGTCCAATGAGCAGTTCTTC
>TRBV30|TRBJ2-4|TRBD1|-
CAWRDRAFSRGKNIQYF
TGTGCCTGGAGAGACAGGGCTTTTAGTCGAGGCAAAAACATTCAGTACTTC
>TRBV5-1|TRBJ2-3|TRBD2|-
CASSYTPGLAGRADTQYF
TGCGCCAGCAGCTATACGCCTGGACTAGCGGGGAGGGCAGATACGCAGTATTTT
>TRBV4-1|TRBJ2-7|TRBD1|-
CASSQATGRYEQYF
TGCGCCAGCAGCCAAGCGACAGGGCGGTACGAGCAGTACTTC
>TRBV4-1|TRBJ1-1|-|-
CASSQRLTNTEAFF
TGCGCCAGCAGCCAGAGATTAACGAACACTGAAGCTTTCTTT
>TRBV19|TRBJ2-1|-|-
CASSIDLEEQFF
TGTGCCAGTAGTATAGATCTGGAGGAGCAGTTCTTC
>TRBV5-1|TRBJ1-1|TRBD1|-
CASSLGGTGRAAFF
TGCGCCAGCAGCTTGGGTGGGACAGGGAGGGCCGCTTTCTTT
>TRBV5-1|TRBJ2-7|TRBD1|-
CASSATGTEYEQYF
TGCGCCAGCAGCGCAACCGGGACAGAGTACGAGCAGTACTTC
>TRBV5-1|TRBJ2-2|TRBD2|once
CASSLRLAGGTGELFF
TGCGCCAGCAGCTTACGACTAGCGGGGGGGACCGGGGAGCTGTTTTTT
>TRBV28|TRBJ2-2|TRBD1|-
CGYGTGNTGELFF
TGTGGTTACGGGACAGGGAACACCGGGGAGCTGTTTTTT
>TRBV19|TRBJ2-4|TRBD2|-
CASSMGVAGLAKNIQYF
TGTGCCAGTAGTATGGGAGTAGCGGGACTAGCCAAAAACATTCAGTACTTC
>TRBV6-6|TRBJ1-2|-|-
CASSPTGGLSGYTF
TGTGCCAGCAGTCCAACCGGTGGTTTGAGTGGCTACACCTTC
>TRBV5-6|TRBJ1-3|-|once
CASRGLRDTIYF
TGTGCCAGCAGGGGACTTCGAGACACCATATATTTT
>TRBV29-1|TRBJ1-1|-|-
CSVAEVQAGTEAFF
TGCAGCGTTGCAGAGGTACAGGCGGGGACTGAAGCTTTCTTT
>TRBV6-5|TRBJ1-1|-|-
CASSTPGWNTEAFF
TGTGCCAGCAGTACCCCAGGGTGGAACACTGAAGCTTTCTTT
>TRBV5-6|TRBJ1-4|-|once
CASSLGRGEKLFF
TGTGCCAGCAGCTTGGGACGCGGTGAAAAACTGTTTTTT
>TRBV27|TRBJ2-7|TRBD2|-
CASRPGSGGGPYEQYF
TGTGCCAGCCGCCCAGGTTCGGGGGGAGGCCCCTACGAGCAGTACTTC
>TRBV27|TRBJ2-1|TRBD2|-
CASTTSGVNEQFF
TGTGCCAGCACTACTAGCGGCGTCAATGAGCAGTTCTTC
>TRBV5-1|TRBJ1-1|TRBD1|-
CASSLDWDSLKEAFF
TGCGCCAGCAGCTTGGATTGGGACAGCCTAAAAGAAGCTTTCTTT
>TRBV4-1|TRBJ1-1|-|once
CASSQEVQGRTEAFF
TGCGCCAGCAGCCAAGAGGTTCAGGGTCGCACTGAAGCTTTCTTT
>TRBV4-1|TRBJ2-1|-|-
CASSQDSGDEQFF
TGCGCCAGCAGCCAAGATTCGGGGGATGAGCAGTTCTTC
>TRBV6-1|TRBJ2-5|-|once
CASSEQGGRQETQYF
TGTGCCAGCAGTGAACAGGGGGGAAGACAAGAGACCCAGTACTTC
>TRBV7-9|TRBJ2-2|-|-
CASTSPYGIYGGELFF
TGTGCCAGCACCTCGCCCTACGGGATCTATGGCGGGGAGCTGTTTTTT
>TRBV30|TRBJ1-1|-|-
CAGGGNTEAFF
TGTGCGGGTGGCGGAAACACTGAAGCTTTCTTT
>TRBV2|TRBJ2-1|TRBD2|-
CASTGLAKQNEQFF
TGTGCCAGCACTGGACTAGCGAAGCAGAATGAGCAGTTCTTC
>TRBV9|TRBJ2-7|-|-
CASSPHEDSSYEQYF
TGTGCCAGCAGCCCCCATGAGGACAGTTCCTACGAGCAGTACTTC
>TRBV5-6|TRBJ1-1|TRBD1|-
CASSYGQGDEAFF
TGTGCCAGCAGCTACGGTCAGGGGGATGAAGCTTTCTTT
>TRBV29-1|TRBJ1-1|-|-
CSVERGGGGTEAFF
TGCAGCGTTGAGAGGGGCGGGGGCGGCACTGAAGCTTTCTTT
>TRBV30|TRBJ2-1|TRBD2|-
CAWGSGNSQEQFF
TGTGCCTGGGGCAGCGGGAATTCACAGGAGCAGTTCTTC
>TRBV4-1|TRBJ2-2|TRBD1|-
CASSLTGGANPGELFF
TGCGCCAGCAGCCTAACAGGGGGCGCGAACCCCGGGGAGCTGTTTTTT
>TRBV5-3|TRBJ1-4|-|-
CARSLGKGTNEKLFF
TGTGCCAGAAGCTTGGGAAAGGGGACTAATGAAAAACTGTTTTTT
>TRBV18|TRBJ2-1|TRBD2|-
CASSPPTSGWNEQFF
TGTGCCAGCTCACCACCAACTAGCGGATGGAATGAGCAGTTCTTC
>TRBV27|TRBJ2-2|-|-
CATLAPNTGELFF
TGTGCCACGCTAGCGCCGAACACCGGGGAGCTGTTTTTT
>TRBV5-6|TRBJ1-2|-|-
CASSLSGRNTF
TGTGCCAGCAGCTTATCGGGGAGGAACACCTTC